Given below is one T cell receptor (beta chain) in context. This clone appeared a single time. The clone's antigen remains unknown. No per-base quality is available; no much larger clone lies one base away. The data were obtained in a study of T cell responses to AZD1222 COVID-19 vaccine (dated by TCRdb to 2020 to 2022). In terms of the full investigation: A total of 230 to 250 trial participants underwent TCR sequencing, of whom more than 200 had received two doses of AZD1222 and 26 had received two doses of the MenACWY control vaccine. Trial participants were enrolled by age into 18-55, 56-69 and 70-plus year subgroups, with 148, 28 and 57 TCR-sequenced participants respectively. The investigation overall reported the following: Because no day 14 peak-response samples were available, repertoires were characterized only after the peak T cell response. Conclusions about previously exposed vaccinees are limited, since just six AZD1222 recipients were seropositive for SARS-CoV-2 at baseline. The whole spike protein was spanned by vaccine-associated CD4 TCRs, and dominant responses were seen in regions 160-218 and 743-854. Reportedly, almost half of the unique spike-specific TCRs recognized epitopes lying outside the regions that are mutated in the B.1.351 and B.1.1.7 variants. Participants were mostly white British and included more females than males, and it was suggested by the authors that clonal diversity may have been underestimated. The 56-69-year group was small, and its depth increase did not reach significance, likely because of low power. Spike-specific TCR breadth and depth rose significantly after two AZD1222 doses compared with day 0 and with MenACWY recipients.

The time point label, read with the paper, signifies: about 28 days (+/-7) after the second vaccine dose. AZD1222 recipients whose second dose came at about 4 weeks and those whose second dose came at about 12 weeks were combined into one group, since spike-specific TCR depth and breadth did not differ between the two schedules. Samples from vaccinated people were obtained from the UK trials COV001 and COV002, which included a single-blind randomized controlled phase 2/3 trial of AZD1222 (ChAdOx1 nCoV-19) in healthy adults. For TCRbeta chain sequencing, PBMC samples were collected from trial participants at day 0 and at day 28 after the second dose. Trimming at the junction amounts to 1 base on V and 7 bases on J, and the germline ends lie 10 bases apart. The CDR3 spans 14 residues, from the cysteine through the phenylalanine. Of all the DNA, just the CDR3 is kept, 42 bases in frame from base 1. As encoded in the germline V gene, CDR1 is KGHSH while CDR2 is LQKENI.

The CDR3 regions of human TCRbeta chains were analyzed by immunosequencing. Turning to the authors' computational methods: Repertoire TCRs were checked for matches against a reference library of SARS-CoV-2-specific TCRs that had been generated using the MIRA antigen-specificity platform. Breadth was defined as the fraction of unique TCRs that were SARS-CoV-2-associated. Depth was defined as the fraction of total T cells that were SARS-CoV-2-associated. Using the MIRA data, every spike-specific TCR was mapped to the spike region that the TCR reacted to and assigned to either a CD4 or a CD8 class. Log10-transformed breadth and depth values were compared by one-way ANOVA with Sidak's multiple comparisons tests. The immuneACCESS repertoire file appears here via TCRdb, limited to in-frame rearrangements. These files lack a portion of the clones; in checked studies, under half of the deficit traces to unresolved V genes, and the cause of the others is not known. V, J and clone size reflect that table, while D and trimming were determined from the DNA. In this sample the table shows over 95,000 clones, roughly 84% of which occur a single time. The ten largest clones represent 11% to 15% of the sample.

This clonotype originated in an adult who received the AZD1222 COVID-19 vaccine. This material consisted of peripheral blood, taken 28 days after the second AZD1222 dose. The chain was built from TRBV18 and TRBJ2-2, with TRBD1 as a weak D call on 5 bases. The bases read TGTGCCAGCTCACCACAGGGGTCCGACGGGGAGCTGTTTTTT. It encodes CASSPQGSDGELFF.